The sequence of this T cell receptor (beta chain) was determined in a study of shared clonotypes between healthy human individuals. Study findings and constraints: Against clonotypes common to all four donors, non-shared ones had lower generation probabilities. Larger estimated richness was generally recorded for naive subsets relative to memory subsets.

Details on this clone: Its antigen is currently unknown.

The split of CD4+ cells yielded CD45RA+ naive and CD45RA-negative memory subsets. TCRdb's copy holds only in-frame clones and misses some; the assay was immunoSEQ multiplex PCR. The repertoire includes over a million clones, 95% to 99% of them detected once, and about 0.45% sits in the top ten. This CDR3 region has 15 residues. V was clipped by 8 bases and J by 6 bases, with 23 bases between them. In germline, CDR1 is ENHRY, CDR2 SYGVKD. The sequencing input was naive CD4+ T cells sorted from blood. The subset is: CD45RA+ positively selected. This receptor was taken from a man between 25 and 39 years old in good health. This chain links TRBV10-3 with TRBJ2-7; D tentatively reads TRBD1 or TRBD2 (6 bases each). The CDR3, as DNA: TGTGCCATCGCCCATCCCCGGGGGACATGGGCCGAGCAGTACTTC. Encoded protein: CAIAHPRGTWAEQYF.